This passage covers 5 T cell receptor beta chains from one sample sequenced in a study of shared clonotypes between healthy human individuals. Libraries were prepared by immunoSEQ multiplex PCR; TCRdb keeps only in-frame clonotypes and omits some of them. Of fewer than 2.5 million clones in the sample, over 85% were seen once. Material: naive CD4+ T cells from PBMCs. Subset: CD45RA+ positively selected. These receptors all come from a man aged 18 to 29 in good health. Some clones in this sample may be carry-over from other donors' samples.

The CDR3 loop reads CAISDSGKTSAQPQHF. CDR3 nucleotide sequence: TGTGCCATCAGTGATTCGGGCAAAACAAGTGCTCAGCCCCAGCATTTT. The V gene is TRBV10-3, the J gene TRBJ1-5, with no clear D. Looked up from germline, CDR1 is ENHRY and CDR2 is SYGVKD. The CDR3 extends over 16 amino acids. Trimming left V 3 bases short and J 6 bases short, with 18 bases between.

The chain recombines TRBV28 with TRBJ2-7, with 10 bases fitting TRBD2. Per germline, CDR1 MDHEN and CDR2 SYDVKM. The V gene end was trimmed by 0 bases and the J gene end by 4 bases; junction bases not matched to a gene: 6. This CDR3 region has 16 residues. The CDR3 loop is CASSLWLAGVGYEQYF. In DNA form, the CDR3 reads TGTGCCAGCAGTTTATGGCTAGCGGGAGTAGGGTACGAGCAGTACTTC.

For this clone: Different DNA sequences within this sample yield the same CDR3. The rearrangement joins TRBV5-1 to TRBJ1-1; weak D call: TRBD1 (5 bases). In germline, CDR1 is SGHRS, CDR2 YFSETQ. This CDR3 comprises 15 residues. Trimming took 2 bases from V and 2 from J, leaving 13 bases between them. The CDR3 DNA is TGCGCCAGCAGCTTAGGGGCGACAGTAAACACTGAAGCTTTCTTT. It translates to CASSLGATVNTEAFF.

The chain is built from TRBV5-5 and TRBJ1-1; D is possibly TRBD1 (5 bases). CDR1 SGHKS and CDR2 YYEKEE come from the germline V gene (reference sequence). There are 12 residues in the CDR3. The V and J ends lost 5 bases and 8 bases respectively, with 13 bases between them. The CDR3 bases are TGTGCCAGCAGTAGGCAGGGTATCGAAGCTTTCTTT. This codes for CASSRQGIEAFF.

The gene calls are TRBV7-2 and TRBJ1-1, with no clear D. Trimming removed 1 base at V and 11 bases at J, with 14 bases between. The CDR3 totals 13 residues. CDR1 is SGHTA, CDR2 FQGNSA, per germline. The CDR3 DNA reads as TGTGCCAGCAGCTTAGACAAGGATTTGGAGGCTTTCTTT. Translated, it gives CASSLDKDLEAFF. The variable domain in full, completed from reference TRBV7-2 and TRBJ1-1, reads GAGVSQSPSNKVTEKGKDVELRCDPISGHTALYWYRQSLGQGLEFLIYFQGNSAPDKSGLPSDRFSAERTGGSVSTLTIQRTQQEDSAVYLCASSLDKDLEAFFGQGTRLTVV.